The 28 T cell receptor beta chains presented below share a single source sample, sequenced in a study of T cells in Graves' hyperthyroidism and ophthalmopathy. RNA transcripts served as the template for amplifying TCR beta CDR3 regions. HTBI primers were employed in a first-round RT-PCR of the TCR CDR3. TCRdb re-called the multiplex PCR reads through MiXCR, storing one row per CDR3 protein. The data contain around 280,000 distinct CDR3 sequences, about an eighth of them singletons. What was sequenced was blood. The receptors come from a woman aged 25 to 39 with Graves' hyperthyroidism that later progressed to Graves' ophthalmopathy.

The V and J genes are TRBV14 and TRBJ2-3; D unresolved. The germline V and J ends were trimmed by 0 bases and 0 bases, with 16 bases remaining between them. Looked up from germline, CDR1 is SGHDN and CDR2 is FVKESK. The CDR3 contains 18 residues. CDR3 protein: CASSQEGPRLTSTDTQYF. The DNA of the CDR3 is TGTGCCAGCAGCCAAGAGGGCCCGAGGTTGACTAGCACAGATACGCAGTATTTT. Together with reference TRBV14 and TRBJ2-3, the CDR3 gives the full variable domain: EAGVTQFPSHSVIEKGQTVTLRCDPISGHDNLYWYRRVMGKEIKFLLHFVKESKQDESGMPNNRFLAERTGGTYSTLKVQPAELEDSGVYFCASSQEGPRLTSTDTQYFGPGTRLTVL.

This clonotype was observed many times. The chain joins TRBV20-1 to TRBJ2-1, with 10 bases matching TRBD2. The germline V gene encodes CDR1 DFQATT and CDR2 SNEGSKA (reference sequence). This CDR3 spans 14 amino acids. J gave up 7 bases and V 6 bases, and 9 bases lay outside the gene matches. CDR3: CSARTSGLRNEQFF. The DNA for the CDR3 is TGCAGTGCAAGGACTAGCGGCCTTAGGAATGAGCAGTTCTTC.

This clonotype was recorded many times. The chain has TRBV6-1 and TRBJ2-1, with D perhaps TRBD2 (6 bases). This CDR3 is 16 amino acids long. Germline CDR1 MNHNS, CDR2 SASEGT. V lost 2 bases and J lost 2, with 13 bases in between. The CDR3, as DNA: TGTGCCAGCAGTGAAAGAAATCGCGGGACCTACAATGAGCAGTTCTTC. Translation gives CASSERNRGTYNEQFF.

With regard to this clonotype: This may arise from a read error, as a much more abundant clone is one base away. The genes are TRBV6-1 and TRBJ1-5; possible D gene TRBD1, 5 bases. The germline gives CDR1 MNHNS, CDR2 SASEGT. The CDR3 sequence is 13 residues long. The V end was cut by 7 bases, the J end by 4 bases, with 11 bases between. The CDR3 is CASNRDENQPQHF. The CDR3 DNA reads TGTGCCAGCAATCGGGACGAAAATCAGCCCCAGCATTTT.

Turning to this clonotype: This may come from a read error, since a much larger clone is one base off. The rearrangement joins TRBV12-3 or TRBV12-4 to TRBJ2-2; 7 bases line up with TRBD2. The length of the CDR3 is 15 residues. The CDR3 spells CASTQTVAGTGELLF. CDR3 in DNA: TGTGCCAGCACCCAGACGGTAGCGGGTACCGGGGAGCTGCTTTTT.

The chain is built from TRBV6-1 and TRBJ1-3, with D possibly being TRBD1 (6 bases). The CDR3 sequence is 13 residues long. From germline, CDR1 is MNHNS and CDR2 SASEGT. The V end was cut by 6 bases, the J end by 3 bases, with 9 bases between. CDR3 sequence: CASSPDSGNTIYF. The CDR3 coding sequence is TGTGCCAGCAGCCCGGACAGTGGAAACACCATATATTTT.

Here the CDR3 DNA reads TGCGCCAGCAGCCCCGCCGCAACTAATGAAAAACTGTTTTTT. Its protein product is CASSPAATNEKLFF. The J gene is TRBJ1-4, the V gene TRBV5-1; the D is unclear. Trimming took off 4 bases at V and 0 bases at J, with 7 bases between the two ends. CDR3 length: 14 residues. CDR1 and CDR2 from the germline V gene are SGHRS and YFSETQ.

This clonotype was recorded many times. The chain is built from TRBV29-1 and TRBJ2-3; 11 nucleotides agree with TRBD2. The V gene's germline CDR1 is SQVTM and CDR2 ANQGSEA. V trimming: 3 bases; J trimming: 1 base; junction bases outside the gene matches: 9. The CDR3 length is 17 residues. This chain's CDR3 is CSVDFYLTSGGTDTQYF. CDR3 sequence (DNA): TGCAGCGTTGACTTTTACTTGACTAGCGGGGGCACAGATACGCAGTATTTT.

This sequence joins TRBV6-2 or TRBV6-3 and TRBJ1-4; D is undetermined. Germline values: CDR1 MNHEY, CDR2 SVGEGT. V lost 6 bases and J 0 bases, leaving 8 bases between the germline ends. CDR3 size: 14 residues. DNA of the CDR3: TGTGCCAGCAGCAGACCTGCAACTAATGAAAAACTGTTTTTT. Translating gives CASSRPATNEKLFF.

The chain has TRBV25-1 and TRBJ1-2, with 7 bases that match TRBD1. CDR3 length: 13 residues. With V trimmed by 8 bases and J by 6 bases, 9 bases remained unmatched. CDR1 MGHDK and CDR2 SYGVNS come from the germline V gene. The CDR3 sequence: CASSKTGWDGYTF. DNA for the CDR3: TGTGCCAGCTCAAAGACAGGGTGGGATGGCTACACCTTC.

This clonotype was recorded at least ten times. The chain links TRBV30 to TRBJ2-2, with D perhaps matching TRBD2 (6 bases). Deletions cut 2 bases from V and 3 bases from J, with 13 bases between. Germline assignment: CDR1 GTSNPN and CDR2 SVGIG (reference sequence). CDR3 size: 15 residues. Here the CDR3 reads CAWSRSSAYTGELFF. The CDR3 DNA reads as TGTGCCTGGAGTCGTTCTAGCGCTTACACCGGGGAGCTGTTTTTT.

The sample holds a few counts of this clonotype. The chain has TRBV7-9 and TRBJ2-5, with 10 bases aligning to TRBD2. The CDR3 extends over 18 amino acids. CDR1 is SEHNR, CDR2 FQNEAQ, per germline (reference sequence). The V and J ends lost 4 bases and 1 base, in that order; junction bases with no gene match: 12. CDR3 sequence (DNA): TGTGCCAGCAGCTCCCCTAAACTTAGCGGGAGGACCCAAGAGACCCAGTACTTC. Amino acids: CASSSPKLSGRTQETQYF.

The sample holds many counts of this clonotype. The chain joins TRBV3-1 to TRBJ2-7; no clear D gene. Germline CDR1 and CDR2: LGHDT and YNNKEL (reference sequence). V gave up 5 bases and J gave up 7 bases, with 15 bases separating them. The CDR3 totals 13 residues. The chain's CDR3 is CASSDVTVEEQYF. The CDR3 DNA is TGTGCCAGCAGCGACGTCACTGTCGAGGAGCAGTACTTC.

This clonotype occurred many times. The chain is built from TRBV29-1 and TRBJ2-5, with 12 bases matching TRBD1. Germline lookup yields CDR1 SQVTM and CDR2 ANQGSEA. With V trimmed by 3 bases and J by 4 bases, 6 bases remained unmatched. The CDR3 is 15 residues long. CDR3 bases: TGCAGCGTTGATGGGGACAGGGGGCTAGGAGAGACCCAGTACTTC. Protein: CSVDGDRGLGETQYF. The complete variable domain, with remaining parts taken from reference TRBV29-1 and TRBJ2-5, reads SAVISQKPSRDICQRGTSLTIQCQVDSQVTMMFWYRQQPGQSLTLIATANQGSEATYESGFVIDKFPISRPNLTFSTLTVSNMSPEDSSIYLCSVDGDRGLGETQYFGPGTRLLVL.

Many counts were recorded for this clonotype. The chain joins TRBV13 to TRBJ2-7, with 11 bases identical to TRBD2. The germline V gene encodes CDR1 PRHDT and CDR2 FYEKMQ (reference sequence). V shed 0 bases, J shed 3 bases, and the junction held 7 bases outside the gene matches. The CDR3 has 17 residues. The CDR3 is CASSLGGLAGGFYEQYF. In nucleotides, the CDR3 is TGTGCCAGCAGCTTAGGCGGCCTAGCGGGAGGATTCTACGAGCAGTACTTC.

This clonotype showed up just once. The chain uses TRBV5-1 and TRBJ2-3; 8 positions match TRBD1. This CDR3 has 15 amino acids. The junction had 6 bases not matched to a gene; V was cut back by 4 bases and J by 2 bases. The V gene's germline CDR1 is SGHRS and CDR2 YFSETQ. CDR3 in amino acids: CASSRGQVLTDTQYF. The CDR3 DNA reads TGCGCCAGCAGCCGGGGACAGGTACTCACAGATACGCAGTATTTT.

The rearrangement joins TRBV9 to TRBJ1-6, with unresolved D. Trimming took off 4 bases at V and 9 bases at J, with 17 bases between the two ends. Germline assignment: CDR1 SGDLS and CDR2 YYNGEE. The CDR3 runs to 15 residues. The CDR3 DNA reads TGTGCCAGCAGCCCGAAGGGTTTAGGAGGTTCACCCCTCCACTTT. It is translated as CASSPKGLGGSPLHF.

This clonotype was counted at least ten times. V gene TRBV27 combines with J gene TRBJ1-1; D gene ambiguous. Trimming left V 10 bases short and J 3 bases short, with 15 bases between. CDR3 length: 13 amino acids. The germline CDR1 and CDR2 sequences are MNHEY and SMNVEV (reference sequence). CDR3: CATQWSVYTEAFF. The CDR3, as DNA: TGTGCCACTCAATGGTCAGTTTACACTGAAGCTTTCTTT.

With regard to this clonotype: A much larger clone lies one base from this, so it may be a read error. The genes are TRBV11-2 and TRBJ2-1; weak D call: TRBD2 (5 bases). V shed 4 bases and J shed 7 bases, with 23 bases lying between them. In germline, CDR1 is SGHAT, CDR2 FQNNGV. This CDR3 is built from 17 residues. CDR3: CASSSPIDYNRVNEQFF. The CDR3 DNA reads TGTGCCAGCAGCTCACCTATCGACTATAATAGGGTAAATGAGCAGTTCTTC.

This clonotype appeared a few times. The CDR3 carries no conserved terminal phenylalanine or tryptophan, so it likely arises from a read error. The chain links TRBV27 to TRBJ2-7; the D is unclear. Germline loops: CDR1 MNHEY, CDR2 SMNVEV (reference sequence). Trimming took off 0 bases at V and 3 bases at J, with 6 bases between the two ends. The CDR3 runs 13 residues. Here the CDR3 DNA reads TGTGCCAGCAGTTTATCGGTCAGCTACGAGCAGTACCTC. Its protein product is CASSLSVSYEQYL.

This clonotype appeared many times. For the CDR3, the DNA is TGCAGTGCTAGGCCCTATGGTAGCCGAAGCTCCTACAATGAGCAGTTCTTC. It yields the protein CSARPYGSRSSYNEQFF. This chain connects TRBV20-1 to TRBJ2-1; D remains ambiguous. CDR1 is DFQATT and CDR2 is SNEGSKA in the germline V gene (reference sequence). The CDR3 length is 17 residues. V lost 3 bases and J lost 0, with 18 bases in between.

This clonotype was recorded at least ten times. The rearrangement joins TRBV7-9 to TRBJ2-2; D unresolved. Looked up from germline, CDR1 is SEHNR and CDR2 is FQNEAQ (reference sequence). Trimming left V 4 bases short and J 6 bases short, with 9 bases between. The CDR3 has 13 amino acids. In DNA form, the CDR3 reads TGTGCCAGCAGCTCGGCTTTAGCCGGGGAGCTGTTTTTT. Translating it yields CASSSALAGELFF.

This clonotype was recorded at least ten times. The chain links TRBV30 to TRBJ2-3; D is ambiguous. Looked up from germline, CDR1 is GTSNPN and CDR2 is SVGIG (reference sequence). The CDR3 has 14 amino acids. V shed 0 bases and J shed 8 bases, with 15 bases lying between them. The CDR3: CAWSVRFFEVTQYF. CDR3 bases: TGTGCCTGGAGTGTACGGTTCTTCGAAGTTACGCAGTATTTT. The full variable domain, in which reference TRBV30 and TRBJ2-3 provide the parts outside the CDR3, is SQTIHQWPATLVQPVGSPLSLECTVEGTSNPNLYWYRQAAGRGLQLLFYSVGIGQISSEVPQNLSASRPQDRQFILSSKKLLLSDSGFYLCAWSVRFFEVTQYFGPGTRLTVL.

The CDR3, as DNA: TGTGCCAGCAGTTTACTTGGGCAGGGCGAGCAGCCCCAGCATTTT. Its translation: CASSLLGQGEQPQHF. The genes are TRBV28 and TRBJ1-5, with a possible D match to TRBD1 (5 bases). This CDR3 has 15 residues. V was clipped by 2 bases and J by 7 bases, with 15 bases between them. Germline V gene lookup returns CDR1 MDHEN and CDR2 SYDVKM.

V and J are TRBV19 and TRBJ2-2; D possibly matches TRBD1 or TRBD2 (5 bases each). The germline CDR1 and CDR2 sequences are LNHDA and SQIVND (reference sequence). The V end was cut by 7 bases, the J end by 4 bases, with 10 bases between. CDR3 length: 13 residues. CDR3 nucleotides: TGTGCCAGTAACCCCGGGGCCACCGGGGAGCTGTTTTTT. This encodes CASNPGATGELFF. The variable domain in full, completed from reference TRBV19 and TRBJ2-2, reads DGGITQSPKYLFRKEGQNVTLSCEQNLNHDAMYWYRQDPGQGLRLIYYSQIVNDFQKGDIAEGYSVSREKKESFPLTVTSAQKNPTAFYLCASNPGATGELFFGEGSRLTVL.

This clonotype was counted ten times or more. This CDR3 is CASSYSRVGEQFF. The CDR3 DNA reads TGTGCCAGCAGTTACTCGCGTGTGGGTGAGCAGTTCTTC. This chain links TRBV6-2 or TRBV6-3 with TRBJ2-1, with D unresolved. Germline loops: CDR1 MNHEY, CDR2 SVGEGT. V was shortened by 0 bases and J by 9 bases, with 9 bases between the two germline ends. The CDR3 sequence is 13 residues long.

The rearrangement joins TRBV11-3 to TRBJ2-5; a weak D match, TRBD1 (5 bases). Germline CDR1 reads SGHNT; CDR2 reads YENEEA. This CDR3 is built from 15 residues. V shed 9 bases and J shed 4 bases, with 21 bases lying between them. The CDR3 DNA reads TGTGCCAGTAGTAACCGACAGTCCCCCGGAGAGACCCAGTACTTC. Translation gives CASSNRQSPGETQYF.

This clonotype occurred many times. The V gene is TRBV5-1, the J gene TRBJ1-1; tentatively, D is TRBD1 (6 bases). The V gene's germline CDR1 is SGHRS and CDR2 YFSETQ. Trimming took 0 bases from V and 5 from J, leaving 14 bases between them. The CDR3 length is 15 residues. As DNA, the CDR3 is TGCGCCAGCAGCTTGGCCGTACTAGGGGGAACTGAAGCTTTCTTT. Translated, it gives CASSLAVLGGTEAFF.